The rows below give T cell receptor beta chains drawn from one sample of a study of blood T cell repertoires in COVID-19. The data were produced by immunoSEQ multiplex PCR, yet TCRdb's version contains in-frame clones alone and is incomplete. Of just over 200,000 clones in the sample, about nine tenths were seen once. Sequences were obtained from peripheral blood. All receptors derive from a man older than 75 with acute or convalescent COVID-19. CDR3s include the opening cysteine and the closing phenylalanine or tryptophan. D genes are given only for firm matches. Some rows mark clone size as missing; the rest say once, few, many or name a class of expanded clone.

clone_size: -; d_call: -; v_call: TRBV6-5; j_call: TRBJ2-3; cdr3_nt: TGTGCCAGCACATCCCCAAGGGCAGGAGGAGATACGCAGTATTTT; cdr3_aa: CASTSPRAGGDTQYF
clone_size: -; d_call: TRBD1; v_call: TRBV28; j_call: TRBJ1-2; cdr3_nt: TGTGCCAGCAGTTTAGTGGACAGGGCGGGCTATGGCTACACCTTC; cdr3_aa: CASSLVDRAGYGYTF
clone_size: -; d_call: -; v_call: TRBV7-9; j_call: TRBJ1-2; cdr3_nt: TGTGCCAGCAGCCCCGGAGTTTTCTATGGCTACACCTTC; cdr3_aa: CASSPGVFYGYTF
clone_size: -; d_call: TRBD1; v_call: TRBV18; j_call: TRBJ1-2; cdr3_nt: TGTGCCAGCTCACCAGGGACAGGGCTGGCTAGGACCTTC; cdr3_aa: CASSPGTGLARTF
clone_size: -; d_call: TRBD2; v_call: TRBV6-6; j_call: TRBJ2-1; cdr3_nt: TGTGCCAGCAGTACTACCGGGACTAGCGGGATGTATGAGCAGTTCTTC; cdr3_aa: CASSTTGTSGMYEQFF
clone_size: -; d_call: -; v_call: TRBV5-1; j_call: TRBJ2-2; cdr3_nt: TGCGCCAGCAGCTTGGCAGGGGTCGGGGAGCTGTTTTTT; cdr3_aa: CASSLAGVGELFF
clone_size: -; d_call: -; v_call: TRBV5-8; j_call: TRBJ2-2; cdr3_nt: TGTGCCAGCAGCTTCATACAGGGTGGCACCGGGGAGCTGTTTTTT; cdr3_aa: CASSFIQGGTGELFF
clone_size: -; d_call: TRBD2; v_call: TRBV30; j_call: TRBJ2-1; cdr3_nt: TGTGCCTGGACTAGCGGGACGTTGAGCGCCTACAATGAGCAGTTCTTC; cdr3_aa: CAWTSGTLSAYNEQFF
clone_size: once; d_call: TRBD2; v_call: TRBV11-3; j_call: TRBJ2-2; cdr3_nt: TGTGCCAGCTCCGGGCGGGGGGACACCGGGGAGCTGTTTTTT; cdr3_aa: CASSGRGDTGELFF
clone_size: -; d_call: -; v_call: TRBV18; j_call: TRBJ2-2; cdr3_nt: TGTGCCAGCTCACCACCGGCAGGGAAGGCCGGGGAGCTGTTTTTT; cdr3_aa: CASSPPAGKAGELFF
clone_size: -; d_call: -; v_call: TRBV29-1; j_call: TRBJ1-2; cdr3_nt: TGCAGCGTCGACAGAGCCGAAGGGGACTATGGCTACACCTTC; cdr3_aa: CSVDRAEGDYGYTF
clone_size: -; d_call: TRBD1; v_call: TRBV19; j_call: TRBJ2-1; cdr3_nt: TGTGCCAGTAGTTCCTATAACGGACAGGGGGCGAATGAGCAGTTCTTC; cdr3_aa: CASSSYNGQGANEQFF
clone_size: once; d_call: TRBD2; v_call: TRBV19; j_call: TRBJ2-5; cdr3_nt: TGTGCCAGTAGTATTCACCTCCTAGCGGGAGGCCAAGAGACCCAGTACTTC; cdr3_aa: CASSIHLLAGGQETQYF